The sequence of this T cell receptor beta chain was determined in a study of control samples from healthy donors and cancer patients. The ends lost 6 bases at V and 4 bases at J; junction bases unmatched: 4. CDR1 is SQVTM and CDR2 is ANQGSEA in the germline V gene. The CDR3 extends over 12 amino acids. Method: immunoSEQ multiplex PCR; TCRdb's copy keeps in-frame clones and lacks some. This table has over 100,000 clones, around 92% appearing once. The rearrangement links TRBV29-1 to TRBJ1-1, with TRBD1 identical over 8 bases. Material for sequencing was blood. This receptor was taken from a woman between 50 and 59 years old in good health. In nucleotides, the CDR3 is TGCAGCGTACGGACAGGGCGCACTGAAGCTTTCTTT. It translates to CSVRTGRTEAFF.